Listed here are 24 T cell receptor beta chains from one sample, sequenced in a study of shared clonotypes between healthy human individuals. Libraries were prepared by immunoSEQ multiplex PCR; TCRdb keeps only in-frame clonotypes and omits some of them. The table records millions of clones, approximately 95% of them present only once. The sequencing sample was made of naive CD4+ T cells sorted from blood. Subset meaning: CD45RA+ positively selected. These receptors originate from a man aged 18 to 29 in good health.

The V and J genes are TRBV6-6 and TRBJ1-1; D is uncertain. Trimming left V 8 bases short and J 1 base short, with 8 bases between. There are 12 residues in the CDR3. Germline loops: CDR1 MNHNY, CDR2 SVGAGI (reference sequence). The CDR3 loop reads CASGSGNTEAFF. The CDR3 nucleotides are TGTGCCAGCGGATCAGGGAACACTGAAGCTTTCTTT.

The chain has TRBV6-1 and TRBJ2-6; the D call may be TRBD1 or TRBD2 (5 bases each). In germline, CDR1 is MNHNS, CDR2 SASEGT. Trimming stripped 7 bases from V and 6 bases from J, with 16 bases between. The CDR3 has 15 residues. The CDR3 sequence: CASTASGGVANVLTF. As DNA, the CDR3 is TGTGCCAGCACCGCCAGTGGGGGTGTGGCCAACGTCCTGACTTTC.

The J gene is TRBJ1-5, the V gene TRBV6-5, with 10 nucleotides matching TRBD1. The J segment lost 6 bases and the V segment lost 5 bases, leaving 7 bases of the junction unmatched. The CDR3 extends over 15 amino acids. Looked up from germline, CDR1 is MNHEY and CDR2 is SVGAGI. The CDR3 sequence is CASSPGTGVSQPQHF. The CDR3 nucleotides are TGTGCCAGCAGTCCCGGGACAGGGGTGAGTCAGCCCCAGCATTTT.

The chain employs TRBV28 and TRBJ2-3; TRBD2 might be the D (6 bases). This CDR3 is 13 amino acids long. V lost 7 bases to trimming and J lost 2 bases, with 10 bases between them. Germline loops: CDR1 MDHEN, CDR2 SYDVKM. The CDR3 loop reads CASNAGSTDTQYF. Here the CDR3 DNA reads TGTGCCAGCAATGCGGGGTCCACAGATACGCAGTATTTT.

The V call is TRBV5-1, the J call TRBJ2-5; 11 bases line up with TRBD2. The J call is in doubt because the DNA end fits TRBJ2-7 better. The CDR3 covers 16 residues. Per the germline V gene, CDR1 is SGHRS and CDR2 is YFSETQ. The CDR3 DNA sequence: TGCGCCAGCAGCTCCCTCGGGACTAGCGGATCCTACGAGCAGTACTTC. Its translation is CASSSLGTSGSYEQYF.

This clone was observed a handful of times. Other DNA sequences from this sample encode an identical CDR3 as well. The chain employs TRBV9 and TRBJ2-2; the D is unclear. The CDR3 is 14 residues long. Germline CDR1 and CDR2: SGDLS and YYNGEE. V lost 0 bases, J lost 1 base, and 4 bases lay in between. This chain's CDR3 is CASSVGQNTGELFF. As DNA, the CDR3 is TGTGCCAGCAGCGTAGGACAGAACACCGGGGAGCTGTTTTTT.

Only one count was recorded for this clone. The V gene is TRBV10-3, the J gene TRBJ2-5; TRBD1 agrees at 9 bases. The germline CDR1 and CDR2 sequences are ENHRY and SYGVKD. V dropped 4 bases and J dropped 5; count of bases not matched to a gene: 8. CDR3 length: 15 residues. The CDR3 protein is CAISGAGQGFETQYF. Here the CDR3 DNA reads TGTGCCATCAGTGGGGCGGGACAGGGCTTTGAGACCCAGTACTTC.

The V and J genes are TRBV5-1 and TRBJ2-5; D is perhaps TRBD2 (6 bases). Between the trimmed V and J ends, which lost 5 bases and 2 bases, there was a span of 16 bases. The CDR3 loop spans 15 amino acids. Germline V gene sequence: CDR1 SGHRS, CDR2 YFSETQ. Written as DNA, the CDR3 is TGCGCCAGCAGTTTAACTAGCAGGCCTCAAGAGACCCAGTACTTC. Its translation: CASSLTSRPQETQYF.

This clone was counted a single time. The V and J genes are TRBV6-4 and TRBJ1-1; 8 bases align to TRBD1. Germline-derived CDR1 and CDR2 are MRHNA and SNTAGT. CDR3 length: 13 residues. The ends lost 8 bases at V and 5 bases at J; junction bases unmatched: 7. CDR3 amino acids: CASSWTGSTEAFF. CDR3 DNA sequence: TGTGCCAGCTCGTGGACAGGGTCGACTGAAGCTTTCTTT.

The J gene is TRBJ1-6, the V gene TRBV5-4, with 9 nucleotides matching TRBD1. This CDR3 is 16 amino acids long. Germline V gene data show CDR1 as SGHNT and CDR2 as YYREEE (reference sequence). V was pared by 4 bases and J by 6 bases, with 8 bases of the junction left unmatched. This CDR3 is CASSSGRDRANSPLHF. CDR3 nucleotides: TGTGCCAGCAGCAGTGGCCGGGACAGGGCTAATTCACCCCTCCACTTT.

CDR3 in DNA: TGTGCCAGCAGTAAGAGGACAGGGGGCACTGAAGCTTTCTTT. This sequence encodes CASSKRTGGTEAFF. V is TRBV6-5 and J is TRBJ1-1; 10 nucleotides line up with TRBD1. Looked up from germline, CDR1 is MNHEY and CDR2 is SVGAGI. The CDR3 spans 14 residues. V shed 5 bases and J 4 bases; nucleotides not matched to a gene: 4.

V usage is TRBV10-3 and J usage is TRBJ1-1; 8 bases align to TRBD1. Germline CDR1 ENHRY, CDR2 SYGVKD. The CDR3 totals 13 residues. Germline trimming cut 10 bases from V and 1 base from J; bases unmatched to any gene: 5. The CDR3: CATGTGGNTEAFF. The CDR3 nucleotides are TGTGCCACGGGGACAGGTGGGAACACTGAAGCTTTCTTT.

The V and J genes are TRBV15 and TRBJ2-5; the match to TRBD2 covers 13 bases. The junction had 6 bases not matched to a gene; V was cut back by 1 base and J by 4 bases. CDR1 is LNHNV and CDR2 is YYDKDF in the germline V gene (reference sequence). The CDR3 spans 17 residues. CDR3 sequence (DNA): TGTGCCACCAGCAGAGTGGGACTAGCGGGGCGGATAGAGACCCAGTACTTC. The encoded protein is CATSRVGLAGRIETQYF.

The gene calls are TRBV6-5 and TRBJ2-7; the match to TRBD2 covers 8 bases. CDR3 length: 15 residues. CDR1 is MNHEY and CDR2 is SVGAGI in the germline V gene. Losses at the gene ends were 4 bases for V and 0 bases for J; bases not matched to a gene: 5. The CDR3 region has the DNA TGTGCCAGCAGTTCCCCAGCGGGAGCCTCCTACGAGCAGTACTTC. As protein: CASSSPAGASYEQYF.

J is TRBJ2-3 and V is TRBV10-2; no clear D. Germline CDR1 and CDR2: WSHSY and SAAADI. The CDR3 runs to 13 residues. Trimming removed 5 bases from V and 1 base from J, with 7 bases in between. For the CDR3, the DNA is TGCGCCAGCAGTCCTAGTGGCACAGATACGCAGTATTTT. It translates to CASSPSGTDTQYF.

Concerning this clone itself: In the same sample, other DNA sequences code for this CDR3. The chain recombines TRBV7-9 with TRBJ1-2; D call uncertain. The germline V gene has CDR1 SEHNR and CDR2 FQNEAQ (reference sequence). V lost 3 bases and J 8 bases, leaving 10 bases between the germline ends. The CDR3 totals 12 residues. The CDR3 coding sequence is TGTGCCAGCAGCTTCGAGGGTTACGGCTACACCTTC. Protein sequence: CASSFEGYGYTF.

The chain carries TRBV6-5 and TRBJ1-6; perhaps TRBD1 as D (5 bases). CDR3 length: 14 residues. Germline values: CDR1 MNHEY, CDR2 SVGAGI. V was pared by 6 bases and J by 8 bases, with 14 bases between. The CDR3 DNA follows: TGTGCCAGCAGCCAACTGGGGGGGGATTCACCCCTCCACTTT. This sequence encodes CASSQLGGDSPLHF.

As DNA, the CDR3 is TGCAGCGTTGCTGGCGAATACAATGAGCAGTTCTTC. It is translated as CSVAGEYNEQFF. The gene calls are TRBV29-1 and TRBJ2-1; no firm D call. Deletions cut 4 bases from V and 4 bases from J, with 8 bases between. The CDR3 has 12 amino acids. From germline, CDR1 is SQVTM and CDR2 ANQGSEA.

CDR3 nucleotide sequence: TGTGCCAGCAGTCTAGGACCCGGGACAGGGGTCGCCAACTATGGCTACACCTTC. Amino acids: CASSLGPGTGVANYGYTF. This chain links TRBV28 with TRBJ1-2; TRBD1 matches at 10 bases. CDR1 and CDR2 from the germline V gene are MDHEN and SYDVKM. The J segment lost 2 bases and the V segment lost 5 bases, leaving 14 bases of the junction unmatched. This CDR3 is built from 18 residues.

In regard to this clone: Other nucleotide sequences in the sample specify the same CDR3. The chain carries TRBV28 and TRBJ1-6; D remains ambiguous. Deletions cut 7 bases from V and 8 bases from J, with 9 bases between. The CDR3 extends over 12 amino acids. Germline V lookup: CDR1 MDHEN, CDR2 SYDVKM. DNA for the CDR3: TGTGCCAGCAATGAGAGAGATTCACCCCTCCACTTT. It translates to CASNERDSPLHF.

Regarding this clone: The sample contains more than one DNA sequence encoding this CDR3. The chain joins TRBV11-2 to TRBJ2-3; 7 positions match TRBD1. Germline lookup yields CDR1 SGHAT and CDR2 FQNNGV. V gave up 5 bases and J gave up 2 bases; unmatched junction bases: 4. The length of the CDR3 is 14 residues. The CDR3 DNA sequence: TGTGCCAGCAGCCTGACAGGGTACACAGATACGCAGTATTTT. This encodes CASSLTGYTDTQYF.

This clone has just one count. Within the sample, other DNA sequences also encode this same CDR3. The gene calls are TRBV5-1 and TRBJ2-7, with D possibly TRBD1 on 6 matching bases. V was shortened by 4 bases and J by 4 bases, with 9 bases between the two germline ends. The germline gives CDR1 SGHRS, CDR2 YFSETQ. This CDR3 has 12 residues. The CDR3 nucleotides read TGCGCCAGCAGCACGGACAGTTACGAGCAGTACTTC. The encoded protein is CASSTDSYEQYF.

V usage is TRBV6-1 and J usage is TRBJ1-5, with 8 bases fitting TRBD1. The CDR3 extends over 14 amino acids. The V gene's germline CDR1 is MNHNS and CDR2 SASEGT. J was trimmed by 11 bases and V by 5 bases; bases with no gene match: 11. The CDR3 region has the DNA TGTGCCAGCAGTACCGATGACAGGGGTAGGTCCCAGCATTTT. This codes for CASSTDDRGRSQHF.

The chain carries TRBV21-1 and TRBJ1-5. TRBV21-1 is a recognized pseudogene. The CDR3 totals 11 residues. The CDR3 region is CASSKTLPQHF. CDR3 DNA sequence: TGTGCCAGCAGCAAAACGTTGCCCCAGCATTTT.